This T cell receptor (beta chain) originates from a study of T-cell memory formation after mild COVID-19. TCRdb reprocessed the 5' RACE reads with MiXCR, giving one entry per CDR3 protein. The data show under 300,000 distinct CDR3 sequences, more than 15% seen once. Overall study results and limits: Day 37-peaking second-wave clones had unconfirmed SARS-CoV-2 specificity. Clones which contracted sat mainly in CM and EM if CD4+, and in EMRA if CD8+. There was a balanced CD4/CD8 profile in clones contracting day 15 to 85, and later expanders leaned CD4+.

This clonotype has more than one count but fewer than ten. Its target is unknown. This CDR3 region has 16 residues. From germline, CDR1 is ENHRY and CDR2 SYGVKD. Germline trimming cut 7 bases from V and 5 bases from J; bases unmatched to any gene: 13. This rearrangement joins TRBV10-3 to TRBJ1-5; 8 bases are a match to TRBD1. Sequencing was done on a sample of PBMCs or a T cell subset sorted from them (not recorded which). The receptor was isolated from a man aged 18 to 29 who had mild COVID-19 (a few samples of this study predate the infection). Cell type and time point are not known. The CDR3 here is CAIIQPRTGRHQPQHF. CDR3 in DNA: TGTGCCATCATACAACCGCGGACAGGGCGGCATCAGCCCCAGCATTTT.